These 27 T cell receptor beta chains originate from one sample sequenced in a study of Ad26.COV2.S vaccination and SARS-CoV-2 variants. The protocol was immunoSEQ multiplex PCR, while the TCRdb copy is restricted to in-frame clones and leaves out a portion. The table has around 450,000 clones, around 90% seen once. Treatment: roughly 20 received Ad26.COV2.S at low or high dose, single or two shots; 5 received placebo; per-sample allocation not given. The study sampled participants on day 63 after the first vaccine or placebo injection. This specimen was peripheral blood, taken in a trial of Ad26.COV2.S vaccine versus placebo. Receptor source: a person between 18 and 59 years old who received the Ad26.COV2.S COVID-19 vaccine or a placebo.

The rearrangement joins TRBV5-1 to TRBJ1-1, with TRBD1 as a possible D gene (6 bases). This CDR3 comprises 14 residues. Germline values: CDR1 SGHRS, CDR2 YFSETQ. Trimming removed 4 bases at V and 1 base at J, with 11 bases between. DNA for the CDR3: TGCGCCAGCAGCGGCACGGGGGCGAACACTGAAGCTTTCTTT. Translation: CASSGTGANTEAFF.

The chain uses TRBV7-2 and TRBJ1-2; tentative D call: TRBD1 (5 bases). This CDR3 contains 14 residues. V lost 5 bases and J 11 bases, leaving 21 bases between the germline ends. Germline CDR1 reads SGHTA; CDR2 reads FQGNSA. The CDR3 reads CASSPGLGFWGYTF. The CDR3 DNA sequence: TGTGCCAGCAGCCCAGGGTTAGGGTTTTGGGGGTACACCTTC.

The rearrangement joins TRBV18 to TRBJ1-2; D call uncertain. The CDR3 contains 13 residues. Germline V gene lookup returns CDR1 KGHSH and CDR2 LQKENI. V gave up 6 bases and J gave up 2 bases, with 10 bases separating them. Written as DNA, the CDR3 is TGTGCCAGCTCCCCTGACAACAACTATGGCTACACCTTC. Amino acids: CASSPDNNYGYTF.

The chain links TRBV27 to TRBJ1-4, with D possibly being TRBD1 (5 bases). Germline loops: CDR1 MNHEY, CDR2 SMNVEV (reference sequence). CDR3 length: 13 residues. With 4 bases removed from V and 8 bases from J, the gap between germline ends came to 11 bases. CDR3 region: CASSSREGEKLFF. In DNA form, the CDR3 reads TGTGCCAGCAGTTCCAGGGAGGGAGAAAAACTGTTTTTT.

The chain is built from TRBV3-1 (or the pseudogene TRBV3-2) and TRBJ2-3; no definite D call. V gave up 2 bases and J gave up 7 bases, with 10 bases separating them. CDR1 and CDR2 (germline): LGHDT, YNNKEL (reference sequence). The CDR3 covers 13 residues. The CDR3 spells CASSQQVSYTQYF. CDR3 bases: TGTGCCAGCAGCCAACAGGTCTCATATACGCAGTATTTT.

The chain couples TRBV15 to TRBJ1-5; D gene ambiguous. The CDR3 length is 15 residues. Trimming left V 1 base short and J 1 base short, with 8 bases between. Germline V gene sequence: CDR1 LNHNV, CDR2 YYDKDF (reference sequence). DNA for the CDR3: TGTGCCACCAGCAGAGTCTGGGAAAGCAATCAGCCCCAGCATTTT. Translated, it gives CATSRVWESNQPQHF. The full variable domain, in which reference TRBV15 and TRBJ1-5 provide the parts outside the CDR3, is DAMVIQNPRYQVTQFGKPVTLSCSQTLNHNVMYWYQQKSSQAPKLLFHYYDKDFNNEADTPDNFQSRRPNTSFCFLDIRSPGLGDTAMYLCATSRVWESNQPQHFGDGTRLSIL.

The chain joins TRBV7-2 to TRBJ1-2, with 9 bases identical to TRBD1. CDR3 length: 14 residues. The germline CDR1 and CDR2 sequences are SGHTA and FQGNSA. Trimming at V came to 5 bases and at J to 8 bases, leaving 9 bases not matched to a gene. The CDR3 DNA is TGTGCCAGCAGCAAACAGGGGGCAATTGACGGCTACACCTTC. Translated, it gives CASSKQGAIDGYTF. Full variable domain (missing parts from reference TRBV7-2 and TRBJ1-2): GAGVSQSPSNKVTEKGKDVELRCDPISGHTALYWYRQSLGQGLEFLIYFQGNSAPDKSGLPSDRFSAERTGGSVSTLTIQRTQQEDSAVYLCASSKQGAIDGYTFGSGTRLTVV.

This sequence joins TRBV14 and TRBJ1-1; D might be TRBD1 (5 bases). The CDR3 is made up of 13 amino acids. From germline, CDR1 is SGHDN and CDR2 FVKESK. V shed 2 bases and J shed 1 base, with 5 bases lying between them. The CDR3 DNA reads TGTGCCAGCAGCCAACAGGGGAACACTGAAGCTTTCTTT. It is translated as CASSQQGNTEAFF.

The chain uses TRBV6-2 or TRBV6-3 and TRBJ1-1; weak D call: TRBD1 (5 bases). The CDR3 consists of 16 residues. Germline lookup yields CDR1 MNHEY and CDR2 SVGEGT. V lost 5 bases, J lost 4 bases, and 20 bases lay in between. CDR3 sequence reads: CASSNTPGKVVTEAFF. The CDR3 nucleotides read TGTGCCAGCAGTAACACCCCAGGGAAGGTGGTCACTGAAGCTTTCTTT.

This chain joins TRBV10-3 and TRBJ2-2; 9 nucleotides agree with TRBD1. CDR1 is ENHRY and CDR2 is SYGVKD in the germline V gene. Trimming took 4 bases from V and 1 from J; bases not matched to a gene: 7. The CDR3 consists of 17 residues. Written as DNA, the CDR3 is TGTGCCATCAGTGGAGTAGGGGGACAGGGGAACACCGGGGAGCTGTTTTTT. This codes for CAISGVGGQGNTGELFF.

This chain joins TRBV5-1 and TRBJ2-3; D is undetermined. The CDR3 runs 17 residues. From germline, CDR1 is SGHRS and CDR2 YFSETQ. The germline V and J ends were trimmed by 5 bases and 0 bases, with 19 bases remaining between them. The CDR3 loop is CASSLTPGQHSTDTQYF. The CDR3 nucleotides are TGCGCCAGCAGTCTCACCCCGGGTCAACATAGCACAGATACGCAGTATTTT.

The V gene is TRBV9, the J gene TRBJ1-6, with 9 bases aligning to TRBD1. With 4 bases clipped from V and 10 bases from J, the junction kept 9 bases outside the gene matches. The CDR3 is 15 amino acids. Germline CDR1 and CDR2: SGDLS and YYNGEE. The CDR3 is CASSPRDREYSPLHF. As DNA, the CDR3 is TGTGCCAGCAGCCCCCGGGACAGGGAGTACTCACCCCTCCACTTT. The full variable domain, rest sourced from reference TRBV9 and TRBJ1-6, is DSGVTQTPKHLITATGQRVTLRCSPRSGDLSVYWYQQSLDQGLQFLIQYYNGEERAKGNILERFSAQQFPDLHSELNLSSLELGDSALYFCASSPRDREYSPLHFGNGTRLTVT.

Worth noting for this clone: At one of its ends the junction is not consistent with the germline gene, which may arise from a read error. DNA for the CDR3: TGCAGCGTCCGAGAGGGCTCCCACGAGCAGTACTTC. Protein sequence: CSVREGSHEQYF. The chain carries TRBV29-1 and TRBJ2-7, with D possibly matching TRBD2 (5 bases). Germline values: CDR1 SQVTM, CDR2 ANQGSEA. The CDR3 contains 12 residues.

The V gene is TRBV12-3 or TRBV12-4, the J gene TRBJ2-1; weak D call: TRBD2 (5 bases). The length of the CDR3 is 12 residues. The V end was cut by 5 bases, the J end by 12 bases, with 14 bases between. In nucleotides, the CDR3 is TGTGCCAGCAGTCCGGACTCTCTAGTGCAGTTCTTC. As protein: CASSPDSLVQFF.

This sequence joins TRBV20-1 and TRBJ2-2; no clear D gene. The germline gives CDR1 DFQATT, CDR2 SNEGSKA (reference sequence). V shed 0 bases and J shed 6 bases, with 2 bases lying between them. The CDR3 has 11 amino acids. CDR3 region: CSARDPGELFF. CDR3 sequence (DNA): TGCAGTGCTAGAGATCCCGGGGAGCTGTTTTTT.

V usage is TRBV18 and J usage is TRBJ1-5; 8 positions match TRBD1. This CDR3 has 14 amino acids. CDR1 is KGHSH and CDR2 is LQKENI in the germline V gene. V dropped 4 bases and J dropped 3; count of bases not matched to a gene: 2. The CDR3 DNA follows: TGTGCCAGCTCACTGACAGGGGACAATCAGCCCCAGCATTTT. Encoded protein: CASSLTGDNQPQHF.

V is TRBV7-9 and J is TRBJ2-1; the match to TRBD2 covers 14 bases. The CDR3 length is 18 residues. The V segment lost 5 bases and the J segment 3 bases; nucleotides outside the gene matches: 9. The germline gives CDR1 SEHNR, CDR2 FQNEAQ (reference sequence). CDR3 bases: TGTGCCAGCAGCCTAATCCCGGGACTAGCGGGAGACTACAATGAGCAGTTCTTC. It yields the protein CASSLIPGLAGDYNEQFF.

J is TRBJ1-1 and V is TRBV5-1, with a weak D call TRBD1 (6 bases). V was shortened by 2 bases and J by 1 base, with 9 bases between the two germline ends. The germline CDR1 and CDR2 sequences are SGHRS and YFSETQ. CDR3 length: 14 residues. The CDR3 region is CASSLEDRNTEAFF. The CDR3 DNA reads as TGCGCCAGCAGCTTAGAGGACAGGAACACTGAAGCTTTCTTT. Variable domain in full (rest from reference TRBV5-1 and TRBJ1-1): KAGVTQTPRYLIKTRGQQVTLSCSPISGHRSVSWYQQTPGQGLQFLFEYFSETQRNKGNFPGRFSGRQFSNSRSEMNVSTLELGDSALYLCASSLEDRNTEAFFGQGTRLTVV.

Comment on this clone: Other DNA sequences in the same sample also yield this CDR3. This rearrangement joins TRBV29-1 to TRBJ2-5; TRBD1 agrees at 7 bases. From germline, CDR1 is SQVTM and CDR2 ANQGSEA. J was trimmed by 5 bases and V by 4 bases; bases with no gene match: 1. The CDR3 consists of 11 residues. CDR3 protein: CSVGRGETQYF. The DNA of the CDR3 is TGCAGCGTTGGCAGGGGGGAGACCCAGTACTTC.

This clone was seen a few times. This rearrangement joins TRBV27 to TRBJ1-2; 9 bases align to TRBD1. Germline CDR1 is MNHEY and CDR2 is SMNVEV (reference sequence). The CDR3 spans 17 residues. V dropped 3 bases and J dropped 8; count of bases not matched to a gene: 16. CDR3 DNA: TGTGCCAGCAGTTTGAATCCCGGGACAGGGAATGGAAGGGGCTACACCTTC. Protein sequence: CASSLNPGTGNGRGYTF.

The chain has TRBV7-8 and TRBJ2-7, with D unresolved. Germline CDR1 is SGHVS and CDR2 is FQNEAQ. The CDR3 extends over 13 amino acids. V was pared by 1 base and J by 1 base, with 5 bases between. CDR3 sequence: CASSLVPSYEQYF. CDR3 sequence (DNA): TGTGCCAGCAGCTTAGTCCCATCCTACGAGCAGTACTTC.

The gene calls are TRBV27 and TRBJ2-7, with no clear D. The V gene lost 2 bases and the J gene lost 2 bases, with 16 bases spanning the gap. Germline values: CDR1 MNHEY, CDR2 SMNVEV (reference sequence). The CDR3 consists of 16 residues. As DNA, the CDR3 is TGTGCCAGCAGTTTAGGTCGCCGTAACTATGCCTACGAGCAGTACTTC. The encoded protein is CASSLGRRNYAYEQYF.

The chain recombines TRBV15 with TRBJ2-2; 9 positions match TRBD1. Trimming removed 1 base from V and 5 bases from J; junction bases left unmatched: 2. This CDR3 is 15 amino acids long. Germline loops: CDR1 LNHNV, CDR2 YYDKDF (reference sequence). In DNA form, the CDR3 reads TGTGCCACCAGCAGAGTCGACAGGGGGACCGGGGAGCTGTTTTTT. This gives the protein CATSRVDRGTGELFF.

The V call is TRBV10-2, the J call TRBJ2-7; D not certain. This CDR3 region has 11 residues. Germline CDR1 WSHSY, CDR2 SAAADI. V was clipped by 4 bases and J by 12 bases, with 13 bases between them. The CDR3 DNA is TGCGCCAGCAGTGGCGGTAAGGCCCTGTACTTC. It translates to CASSGGKALYF.

The chain links TRBV30 to TRBJ2-2; unclear D gene. This CDR3 has 12 amino acids. V was trimmed by 3 bases and J by 0 bases, leaving 2 bases between them. Germline V gene lookup returns CDR1 GTSNPN and CDR2 SVGIG (reference sequence). CDR3 loop: CAWRPNTGELFF. In DNA form, the CDR3 reads TGTGCCTGGAGACCGAACACCGGGGAGCTGTTTTTT. The whole variable domain, remainder taken from reference TRBV30 and TRBJ2-2, is SQTIHQWPATLVQPVGSPLSLECTVEGTSNPNLYWYRQAAGRGLQLLFYSVGIGQISSEVPQNLSASRPQDRQFILSSKKLLLSDSGFYLCAWRPNTGELFFGEGSRLTVL.

This clone showed up just once. This chain connects TRBV28 to TRBJ2-7; D may be TRBD1 or TRBD2 (5 bases each). The CDR3 spans 15 residues. Germline V gene sequence: CDR1 MDHEN, CDR2 SYDVKM. The V and J ends lost 4 bases and 5 bases respectively, with 18 bases between them. The CDR3 DNA sequence: TGTGCCAGCAGTTCCCTGGGGGAAGGAGTCCACGAGCAGTACTTC. It is translated as CASSSLGEGVHEQYF.

The chain combines TRBV15 with TRBJ1-5; no firm D call. Germline CDR1 LNHNV, CDR2 YYDKDF (reference sequence). V lost 0 bases and J 7 bases, leaving 13 bases between the germline ends. CDR3 length equals 15 residues. The CDR3 DNA follows: TGTGCCACCAGCAGAGAGAACAGTTTTCGACAGCCCCAGCATTTT. Amino acids: CATSRENSFRQPQHF.